The present entry profiles one T cell receptor beta chain with its context. Other nucleotide sequences in the sample specify the same CDR3. In the original processing: How many nucleated cells were present was estimated from reference gene primer amplification. Repertoires were generated with immunoSEQ multiplex PCR, while TCRdb's copy carries only in-frame clones and drops some. V and J calls and clone size are as listed in that table; D and trimming were resolved from the DNA. The sample holds 14,000 or so clones, 85% to 90% seen once. Germline loops: CDR1 SGHTA, CDR2 FQGNSA. Trimming removed 6 bases at V and 5 bases at J, with 16 bases between. The CDR3 is made up of 15 amino acids. This record belongs to a study of blood T cell repertoires in COVID-19. The overall study: Both acute and convalescent COVID-19 samples were obtained from the United States, Italy and Spain. Nucleic acid was either cDNA or gDNA, and it came from T cells, B-cell-depleted T cells, or PBMCs.

This receptor was taken from a man in his fifties with active COVID-19. This sequence joins TRBV7-2 and TRBJ1-4; D is possibly TRBD1 (6 bases). Sequencing was performed on peripheral blood. CDR3 bases: TGTGCCAGCAGTAATACCGGGACAAGGAATGAAAAACTGTTTTTT. Translating it yields CASSNTGTRNEKLFF.